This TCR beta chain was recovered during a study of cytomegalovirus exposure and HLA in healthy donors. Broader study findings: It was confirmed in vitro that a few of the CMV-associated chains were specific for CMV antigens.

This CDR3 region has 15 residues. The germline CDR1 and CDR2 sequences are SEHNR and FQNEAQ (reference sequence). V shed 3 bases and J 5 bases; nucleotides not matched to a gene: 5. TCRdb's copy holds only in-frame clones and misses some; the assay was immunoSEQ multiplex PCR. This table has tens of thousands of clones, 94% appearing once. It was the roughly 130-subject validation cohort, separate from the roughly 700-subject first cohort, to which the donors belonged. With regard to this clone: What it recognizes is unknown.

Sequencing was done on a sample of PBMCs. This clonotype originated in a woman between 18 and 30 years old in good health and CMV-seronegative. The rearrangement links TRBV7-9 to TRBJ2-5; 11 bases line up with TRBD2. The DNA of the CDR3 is TGTGCCAGCAGCTTTTTTAGCGGGGGGGTGGAGACCCAGTACTTC. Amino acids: CASSFFSGGVETQYF.